The 8 T cell receptor beta chains presented below share a single source sample, sequenced in a study of PD-L1 blockade in urothelial cancer. Some clones are missing from TCRdb's copy, which holds only in-frame ones; the method was immunoSEQ multiplex PCR. This table has about 38,000 clones, about 88% appearing once. Noted time point: peripheral blood 6 weeks after treatment start. Sample: PBMCs, taken around atezolizumab (anti-PD-L1) treatment. Receptors were obtained from a man aged 55 to 70 with urothelial cancer.

Here the CDR3 DNA reads TGTGCCAGCAGTTACTTCAGGGGGCTTAGGCTCGAGCAGTACTTC. This gives the protein CASSYFRGLRLEQYF. The gene calls are TRBV6-5 and TRBJ2-7, with 8 bases fitting TRBD1. The CDR3 has 15 amino acids. The junction had 8 bases not matched to a gene; V was cut back by 1 base and J by 6 bases. The germline CDR1 and CDR2 sequences are MNHEY and SVGAGI.

The V call is TRBV7-2, the J call TRBJ1-5; D is unclear. Germline values: CDR1 SGHTA, CDR2 FQGNSA. This CDR3 region has 14 residues. Between the trimmed V and J ends, which lost 4 bases and 3 bases, there was a span of 10 bases. CDR3 in DNA: TGTGCCAGCAGCTCCCCCGAGGACAATCAGCCCCAGCATTTT. Its protein is CASSSPEDNQPQHF.

The V gene is TRBV5-5, the J gene TRBJ1-3; 9 bases map to TRBD1. From germline, CDR1 is SGHKS and CDR2 YYEKEE (reference sequence). This CDR3 region has 17 residues. V was clipped by 3 bases and J by 1 base; unmatched bases: 8. This CDR3 reads CASSSGTGYSSGNTIYF. CDR3 nucleotide sequence: TGTGCCAGCAGCTCAGGGACAGGGTATTCTTCTGGAAACACCATATATTTT.

The rearrangement uses TRBV18 and TRBJ1-3, with 9 bases lining up with TRBD1. The CDR3 contains 14 residues. Trimming cost V 6 bases and J 4 bases; bases outside gene matches: 4. Germline CDR1 and CDR2: KGHSH and LQKENI. DNA of the CDR3: TGTGCCAGCTCCCCGGGACAGGGAGGAAACACCATATATTTT. This sequence encodes CASSPGQGGNTIYF.

The J gene is TRBJ1-1, the V gene TRBV5-4; 9 bases are a match to TRBD1. The CDR3 is 13 residues long. Germline CDR1 reads SGHNT; CDR2 reads YYREEE (reference sequence). The V segment lost 4 bases and the J segment 5 bases; nucleotides outside the gene matches: 3. The CDR3 loop reads CASSADRGTEAFF. The CDR3 bases are TGTGCCAGCAGCGCGGACAGGGGTACTGAAGCTTTCTTT.

V is TRBV19 and J is TRBJ2-5, with unresolved D. CDR1 LNHDA and CDR2 SQIVND come from the germline V gene (reference sequence). This CDR3 is built from 13 residues. V was cut by 5 bases and J by 1 base, with 8 bases left in between. CDR3: CASSWAVQETQYF. Here the CDR3 DNA reads TGTGCCAGTAGTTGGGCAGTCCAAGAGACCCAGTACTTC.

A single count supports this clone. In nucleotides, the CDR3 is TGCGCCAGCAGCTTGGAGCAGGGCAGCTATGGCTACACCTTC. It encodes CASSLEQGSYGYTF. The chain couples TRBV5-1 to TRBJ1-2; perhaps TRBD1 as D (5 bases). Germline lookup yields CDR1 SGHRS and CDR2 YFSETQ. The CDR3 has 14 residues. V lost 0 bases and J 4 bases, leaving 10 bases between the germline ends.

V gene TRBV6-6 combines with J gene TRBJ2-1, with 8 bases that match TRBD2. J gave up 7 bases and V 5 bases, and 10 bases lay outside the gene matches. CDR1 and CDR2 from the germline V gene are MNHNY and SVGAGI (reference sequence). This CDR3 has 15 residues. The CDR3 region is CASSRELAVKNEQFF. The CDR3 coding sequence is TGTGCCAGCAGTCGAGAACTAGCGGTTAAGAATGAGCAGTTCTTC.